Presented here are 21 T cell receptor beta chains from one specimen sequenced in a study of T cell changes during pregnancy in multiple sclerosis. TCRdb's copy holds only in-frame clones and misses some; the assay was immunoSEQ multiplex PCR. The table has over 65,000 clones, roughly 90% seen once. The specimen was peripheral blood, collected in the first trimester of pregnancy. Every receptor here comes from a female donor in good health, enrolled as a control in a pregnancy study.

This clone was detected only a few times. The J gene is TRBJ1-2, the V gene TRBV19; D call uncertain. In germline, CDR1 is LNHDA, CDR2 SQIVND (reference sequence). The CDR3 is 14 amino acids. V lost 7 bases and J lost 8, with 20 bases in between. CDR3 coding DNA: TGTGCCAGTACAGAAGTAGCGGCCTTGGGAGGCTACACCTTC. It specifies CASTEVAALGGYTF.

This clone was found a few times. The chain is built from TRBV19 and TRBJ1-2; tentative D call: TRBD1 (5 bases). Germline V gene lookup returns CDR1 LNHDA and CDR2 SQIVND (reference sequence). With 1 base removed from V and 0 bases from J, the gap between germline ends came to 9 bases. There are 15 residues in the CDR3. The CDR3 DNA reads as TGTGCCAGTAGTATAGGGGGCCGAGCTAACTATGGCTACACCTTC. Protein sequence: CASSIGGRANYGYTF.

CDR3 bases: TGTGCCAGCAGAAGGACAGCGAACACTGAAGCTTTCTTT. Its protein product is CASRRTANTEAFF. This chain uses TRBV2 with TRBJ1-1; TRBD1 might be the D (6 bases). CDR3 length: 13 residues. V was clipped by 6 bases and J by 1 base, with 9 bases between them. Germline V gene data show CDR1 as SNHLY and CDR2 as FYNNEI.

V gene TRBV6-4 combines with J gene TRBJ1-5; TRBD1 is a possible D gene (6 bases). The CDR3 has 13 amino acids. CDR1 is MRHNA and CDR2 is SNTAGT in the germline V gene. V lost 4 bases, J lost 3 bases, and 7 bases lay in between. CDR3 coding DNA: TGTGCCAGCAGTGGACAGGACAATCAGCCCCAGCATTTT. Its protein is CASSGQDNQPQHF.

The chain couples TRBV5-6 to TRBJ2-1; tentatively, D is TRBD1 (6 bases). Germline-derived CDR1 and CDR2 are SGHDT and YYEEEE. CDR3 length equals 14 residues. V shed 6 bases and J shed 9 bases, with 19 bases lying between them. CDR3 sequence reads: CASTPAGARGEQFF. The CDR3 nucleotides are TGTGCCAGCACCCCAGCAGGGGCTAGGGGTGAGCAGTTCTTC.

The chain combines TRBV7-2 with TRBJ2-3; tentative D call: TRBD2 (6 bases). The germline V and J ends were trimmed by 4 bases and 6 bases, with 11 bases remaining between them. This CDR3 region has 13 residues. The germline CDR1 and CDR2 sequences are SGHTA and FQGNSA. For the CDR3, the DNA is TGTGCCAGCAGCTGGAGGGGTGCGGATACGCAGTATTTT. Residues: CASSWRGADTQYF.

This clone was seen a single time. This rearrangement joins TRBV21-1 to TRBJ2-1; TRBD2 is the table's D call and was not checked against the DNA. TRBV21-1 is a recognized pseudogene. The CDR3 covers 17 residues. CDR3 amino acids: CASSDQEAGLDYNEQFF. The CDR3 bases are TGTGCCAGCAGCGATCAGGAGGCGGGACTAGACTACAATGAGCAGTTCTTC.

The rearrangement uses TRBV7-6 and TRBJ2-5; D is possibly TRBD1 (5 bases). The germline CDR1 and CDR2 sequences are SGHVS and FNYEAQ. This CDR3 has 16 residues. The V gene lost 10 bases and the J gene lost 1 base, with 22 bases spanning the gap. CDR3 DNA sequence: TGTGCCACCTCGTTAGGGCAGGGATCTCTCCAAGAGACCCAGTACTTC. Translating gives CATSLGQGSLQETQYF.

This chain uses TRBV5-6 with TRBJ2-5; D is perhaps TRBD2 (5 bases). Germline V gene lookup returns CDR1 SGHDT and CDR2 YYEEEE. V gave up 4 bases and J gave up 4 bases, with 14 bases separating them. This CDR3 has 14 amino acids. Here the CDR3 DNA reads TGTGCCAGCAGCCCCCTGGGTGGAGGAGAGACCCAGTACTTC. This gives the protein CASSPLGGGETQYF.

This rearrangement joins TRBV11-2 to TRBJ2-7; a weak D match, TRBD1 (5 bases). The CDR3 is 15 amino acids. V was shortened by 7 bases and J by 0 bases, with 16 bases between the two germline ends. Germline assignment: CDR1 SGHAT and CDR2 FQNNGV. Here the CDR3 DNA reads TGTGCCAGCAACGGGTGGGGCAGGCCCTCCTACGAGCAGTACTTC. Protein sequence: CASNGWGRPSYEQYF.

The chain uses TRBV5-4 and TRBJ2-7; D is ambiguous. This CDR3 spans 13 amino acids. With 1 base removed from V and 0 bases from J, the gap between germline ends came to 5 bases. Germline values: CDR1 SGHNT, CDR2 YYREEE (reference sequence). Here the CDR3 DNA reads TGTGCCAGCAGCTTGACAGTCTCCTACGAGCAGTACTTC. This sequence encodes CASSLTVSYEQYF.

V and J are TRBV9 and TRBJ1-3, with D unclear. In germline, CDR1 is SGDLS, CDR2 YYNGEE. V was trimmed by 2 bases and J by 1 base, leaving 4 bases between them. The length of the CDR3 is 13 residues. CDR3 in amino acids: CASSVQSGNTIYF. CDR3 in DNA: TGTGCCAGCAGCGTCCAATCTGGAAACACCATATATTTT.

The gene calls are TRBV7-2 and TRBJ1-2; TRBD1 is a possible D gene (6 bases). The CDR3 consists of 15 residues. Between the trimmed V and J ends, which lost 2 bases and 4 bases, there was a span of 14 bases. Per the germline V gene, CDR1 is SGHTA and CDR2 is FQGNSA. The DNA for the CDR3 is TGTGCCAGCAGCTTATTGTCAGGGGTGGGCTATGGCTACACCTTC. Amino acid sequence: CASSLLSGVGYGYTF. Full variable domain (remainder filled in from reference TRBV7-2 and TRBJ1-2): GAGVSQSPSNKVTEKGKDVELRCDPISGHTALYWYRQSLGQGLEFLIYFQGNSAPDKSGLPSDRFSAERTGGSVSTLTIQRTQQEDSAVYLCASSLLSGVGYGYTFGSGTRLTVV.

The genes are TRBV25-1 and TRBJ2-5; 10 bases are shared with TRBD1. Trimming took 10 bases from V and 5 from J; bases not matched to a gene: 7. The CDR3 extends over 13 amino acids. Germline CDR1 is MGHDK and CDR2 is SYGVNS. The CDR3 nucleotides read TGTGCCATCCGACAGGGGGCGCGGGAGACCCAGTACTTC. It is translated as CAIRQGARETQYF.

The chain joins TRBV25-1 to TRBJ2-7, with D maybe TRBD2 (6 bases). The CDR3 loop spans 14 amino acids. Germline-derived CDR1 and CDR2 are MGHDK and SYGVNS. V was trimmed by 8 bases and J by 6 bases, leaving 20 bases between them. CDR3 residues: CASSQTGVSGEQYF. Here the CDR3 DNA reads TGTGCCAGCTCCCAGACGGGGGTATCGGGCGAGCAGTACTTC.

V gene TRBV7-9 combines with J gene TRBJ2-2; a weak D match, TRBD1 (6 bases). Germline CDR1 SEHNR, CDR2 FQNEAQ (reference sequence). CDR3 length: 13 amino acids. V lost 5 bases and J 6 bases, leaving 10 bases between the germline ends. CDR3 sequence reads: CASSATGSGELFF. The CDR3 DNA reads as TGTGCCAGCAGCGCGACAGGATCCGGGGAGCTGTTTTTT.

V usage is TRBV5-1 and J usage is TRBJ2-1, with 9 bases lining up with TRBD2. Germline CDR1 is SGHRS and CDR2 is YFSETQ. The CDR3 extends over 14 amino acids. With 7 bases clipped from V and 7 bases from J, the junction kept 9 bases outside the gene matches. CDR3 amino acids: CASSKTSGSNEQFF. The DNA for the CDR3 is TGCGCCAGCTCTAAAACTAGCGGGTCAAATGAGCAGTTCTTC.

In its sample, this clone was seen once. This chain uses TRBV13 with TRBJ2-5; the D gene is possibly TRBD2 (5 bases). CDR1 is PRHDT, CDR2 FYEKMQ, per germline (reference sequence). V was shortened by 3 bases and J by 5 bases, with 7 bases between the two germline ends. This CDR3 is built from 12 residues. CDR3 sequence (DNA): TGTGCCAGCAGCTTGAGAGGGGAGACCCAGTACTTC. Its translation is CASSLRGETQYF. The full variable domain, completed using reference TRBV13 and TRBJ2-5, is AAGVIQSPRHLIKEKRETATLKCYPIPRHDTVYWYQQGPGQDPQFLISFYEKMQSDKGSIPDRFSAQQFSDYHSELNMSSLELGDSALYFCASSLRGETQYFGPGTRLLVL.

This chain connects TRBV10-3 to TRBJ2-6, with 11 positions matching TRBD2. The CDR3 consists of 18 residues. Unmatched junction bases numbered 4, after V lost 3 bases and J lost 0 bases. Germline V gene sequence: CDR1 ENHRY, CDR2 SYGVKD. In DNA form, the CDR3 reads TGTGCCATCAGTGATCTAGCGGGGGGCCGCTCTGGGGCCAACGTCCTGACTTTC. Protein sequence: CAISDLAGGRSGANVLTF.

The rearrangement links TRBV30 to TRBJ1-6, with D possibly TRBD1 on 5 matching bases. This CDR3 contains 13 residues. Germline V lookup: CDR1 GTSNPN, CDR2 SVGIG (reference sequence). Trimming left V 6 bases short and J 4 bases short, with 10 bases between. Here the CDR3 DNA reads TGTGCCTGCCGGGGGGAATATAATTCACCCCTCCACTTT. Translating it yields CACRGEYNSPLHF.

The CDR3 here is CASKRQGDSYEQYF. CDR3 DNA sequence: TGTGCCAGTAAGAGGCAGGGGGACTCCTACGAGCAGTACTTC. The chain has TRBV19 and TRBJ2-7; 7 bases are shared with TRBD1. Looked up from germline, CDR1 is LNHDA and CDR2 is SQIVND (reference sequence). The CDR3 is made up of 14 amino acids. Trimming at V came to 7 bases and at J to 0 bases, leaving 6 bases not matched to a gene.